This T cell receptor (beta chain) was found in a study of cytomegalovirus exposure and HLA in healthy donors (dated by TCRdb to the late 2010s). Background for the entire study: An earlier analysis of approximately 590 of the donors reported about 250 Gb of sequence data and around 110 million unique TCR beta sequences from 190 million or so T cells. A separate validation cohort of 100 to 150 different subjects was used in addition to the roughly 670-subject first cohort. Rather than drawing on any new phenotypic data, the later analysis identified candidate immune exposures from TCR beta sequences and the way those sequences occurred across donors. The number of typed donors differed by locus: roughly 620-630 for A, B, C, DRB1 and DQB1; 500 to 550 for DQA1; approximately 600 for DPA1; and 450 to 480 for DPB1. The study profiled the T cell repertoires of approximately 700 subjects by immunosequencing and related them to cytomegalovirus serostatus. To predict cytomegalovirus infection status, the study brought together high-throughput TCR immunosequencing, statistical association of individual TCRs with disease status, and machine learning. Donor age, sex, ethnicity and CMV serostatus were compiled together with the repertoire data. Every discovery cohort repertoire had been produced on one sequencing platform. The study was designed to test whether signatures of past pathogen exposure could be identified by cataloging public T cell receptors. Both class I and class II loci were covered by HLA typing, at four-digit resolution. Because of strong linkage in the cohort, roughly five DR-DQ haplotypes were treated as single units for association and clustering. A later analysis re-analyzed previously published TCR beta repertoires from 666 donors and added high-resolution HLA genotyping to study TCR occurrence patterns. Among the roughly 400 genotyped donors, around 81% belonged to the genetic ancestry cluster associated with self-reported Caucasian donors. In an earlier analysis of around 540 of the donors, high-throughput TCR beta sequencing was used to judge whether each TCR beta V gene segment behaved as functional or pseudogenic. A later genetic analysis used genome-wide SNP genotypes for about 65% of the 666 donors, treating that subset as a discovery cohort. An early release covering 550 to 650 HLA-typed donors comprised around 300 gigabases of sequencing data and around 80 million unique TCR sequences. Across around 400 genotyped donors of the cohort, an average of about 220,000 unique TCR beta nucleotide sequences per donor were sequenced, and roughly 20% of those sequences were non-productive.

Summary of the overall study and its limitations: In the study, approximately 160 TCR beta chains were listed as associated with cytomegalovirus. The authors suggested that the approach could potentially be generalized to other disease states and immunological phenotypes. A later analysis associated about 16,000 TCR beta sequences with specific HLA alleles at a false discovery rate of 0.05. Linkage disequilibrium might explain the correlated functional status among segregating V segments, but an unknown experimental factor could not be excluded. Roughly uniform sequencing depth across donors was assumed in presence/absence analyses, although this assumption may not hold. Most CMV-associated TCR beta chains appeared to be HLA-restricted in a later analysis, and the HLA associations seemed to be driven largely by CMV exposure. An earlier analysis of approximately 600 of the donors showed that most TCR beta V segments appeared in productive rearrangements either about 87% or about 30% of the time, which broadly matched IMGT annotations. In a later analysis, HLA-associated TCR beta chains were found to be more clonally expanded and to have lower generation probabilities than equally common non-associated chains. Most TCR sequences were seen in very few donors, while some public TCRs were found in many individuals. An association between a missense DCLRE1C variant and V-gene and J-gene trimming of TCR beta chains was found in a later genetic analysis and replicated in an independent cohort. Because HLA typing was unavailable for some donors at each locus, only the typed subset was used in association tests. Assigning TCR associations to individual alleles was difficult when HLA alleles, especially DR and DQ, strongly co-occurred. Seventeen rarely observed V segments, including chromosome 9 orphons, were excluded from the earlier analysis of some 590 of the donors because counts were too low. In a later analysis, several top co-occurrence clusters were reported to appear linked to parvovirus B19, influenza, CMV and Epstein-Barr virus. A later analysis found that TCR association rates varied across HLA loci, with DRB1 alleles showing the most associated TCRs and HLA-C alleles the fewest. A further reported finding was that TCR beta sequences accurately predicted the HLA-A and HLA-B alleles for most subjects in the first cohort. A cluster of highly shared sequence variants was judged likely to be a technical artifact of the sequencing pipeline. In vitro tests confirmed that a few of the cytomegalovirus-associated TCR beta chains recognize cytomegalovirus antigens. In both the original and validation cohorts, the classifier was reported to diagnose cytomegalovirus status with high specificity and sensitivity. The cohort was sequenced for TCR beta chains only, and without alpha or paired-chain data the features that could be detected were limited. A later genetic analysis reported fewer N-insertions in productive TCRs among donors in an Asian-associated ancestry cluster than the roughly 620-donor mean. Some IMGT-functional V segments, including TRBV6-2 and TRBV6-3, could not be told apart with the 87-base-pair reads, so those segments were excluded. Immune exposure information for the cohort was limited to CMV serostatus.

With regard to this clone: The antigen it recognizes is unknown. Base qualities were left out, and no much larger clone turns up one base away.

Libraries were made using the immunoSEQ multiplex PCR assay. For the multiplex PCR, a mixture combining 60 forward primers for TCR Vbeta segments and 13 reverse primers for TCR Jbeta segments was used. The CDR3 region of rearranged TCR beta genes was amplified from genomic DNA with a multiplex PCR assay. Amplified TCR beta libraries were sequenced as 87-base-pair reads on the Illumina HiSeq System. On the authors' methods: A later analysis counted tens of millions of unique TCR beta chains across the 700 or so repertoires, and some 11 million of these chains were shared by at least two donors. Raw reads were error-corrected and collapsed into unique sequences by a nearest-neighbor algorithm in which closely related sequences were merged to remove PCR and sequencing errors. To assign V, D and J gene segments, CDR3 sequences were aligned to IMGT reference sequences. For a sequence to be retained, a match of at least six nucleotides was required to both a V gene segment and a J gene segment. Rearrangements were called productive when the CDR3 lacked stop codons and stayed in frame with V and J; all others were non-productive. CDR3 was defined by IMGT convention, running from the second conserved V-encoded cysteine to the conserved J-encoded phenylalanine. Sequences without an unambiguous match to a single V gene segment were excluded from the earlier analysis of a few hundred of the donors. In an earlier analysis of a few hundred of the donors, V segments were called functional above 56.7% productive rearrangements and were called segregating when the between-donor standard deviation exceeded 5%. To diagnose cytomegalovirus status from the catalog of TCR beta chain sequences, a statistical classification framework was built. V and J gene assignment, in a later analysis, came from comparing TCR nucleotide sequences with IMGT/GENE-DB human TR gene sequences. In a later analysis, CDR3 sequences and most-parsimonious VDJ recombination scenarios were assigned using the TCRdist pipeline. In a later analysis, each TCR beta chain was defined by its CDR3 amino acid sequence together with its V-gene family, and reads lacking a unique V-gene family were excluded. A later analysis removed several hundred highly shared, low-generation-probability nucleotide sequences to deal with suspected cross-contamination and a sequencing artifact. In a later analysis, a clonal expansion index was calculated for each public chain from normalized within-repertoire ranks of inferred template counts. Generation probabilities in a later analysis came from a VDJ recombination model fitted to out-of-frame rearrangements, and those results were checked against IGoR. In a later analysis, TCR-TCR, TCR-HLA and TCR-CMV co-occurrence was scored with hypergeometric tests, and a repertoire-size bias correction was applied to TCR pairs. A later analysis estimated false discovery rates by permuting HLA or CMV assignments 20 times. In a later analysis, co-occurring TCRs were grouped using DBSCAN, and TCRdist sequence similarity was added for clustering within HLA-allele-positive subsets. Repertoires with fewer than 30,000 or more than 120,000 public chains, plus five repertoires with anomalous nucleotide sharing, were excluded from co-occurrence clustering. This is the immuneACCESS table as TCRdb keeps it, with only in-frame sequences that have V and J called. A part of the clones is gone; compared with another copy, unresolved V genes explain less than half, and the rest is unexplained. D and trimming come from the DNA, and the V and J calls and clone size come from that table. The sample contains some 210,000 clones, around 80% of them found a single time. The ten largest account for 3.5% to 4% of the sample.

Reading from cysteine to phenylalanine, the CDR3 counts 15 amino acids. The retained sequence is limited to the CDR3, 45 bases, with the frame set at the first base. Via the germline V gene, CDR1 is KGHSH and CDR2 LQKENI. Germline trimming: 3 bases from V, 4 bases from J; junction bases outside gene matches: 4. In total, roughly 710 healthy bone marrow donors made up the cohort. Cohort members were all nominally healthy when sampled, although unrecorded immune exposures were likely present. The donor was CMV seronegative and belonged to the group of under 400 seronegative cohort members. A peripheral blood sample was provided by each donor, and peripheral blood mononuclear cells were used for TCR beta sequencing. Genomic DNA extraction from the blood cell samples was performed with the Qiagen DNeasy Blood Extraction Kit.

Sequencing input: PBMCs. The chain uses TRBV18 and TRBJ2-1; TRBD1 matches 9 bases in the middle. The TCR originated in a male donor in good health and CMV-seronegative. The CDR3 has the sequence CASSPPTGGYNEQFF. Read as DNA, the sequence is TGTGCCAGCTCACCGCCGACAGGGGGGTACAATGAGCAGTTCTTC.